This TCR beta chain emerged from a study of T cell responses to AZD1222 COVID-19 vaccine. Data came from immunoSEQ multiplex PCR; TCRdb stores just in-frame clones and leaves some out. The table includes some 150,000 clones, about nine tenths detected once. With 11 bases removed from V and 6 bases from J, the gap between germline ends came to 13 bases. CDR3 length: 11 amino acids. Germline V lookup: CDR1 LNHDA, CDR2 SQIVND (reference sequence). The sequence was obtained from an adult who received the AZD1222 COVID-19 vaccine. The rearrangement links TRBV19 to TRBJ1-2; D possibly corresponds to TRBD1 (5 bases). This specimen consisted of peripheral blood, obtained 28 days after the second AZD1222 dose. Here the CDR3 reads CAARGGDGYTF. CDR3 nucleotides: TGTGCCGCCCGGGGGGGGGATGGCTACACCTTC. Full variable domain (rest looked up from reference TRBV19 and TRBJ1-2): DGGITQSPKYLFRKEGQNVTLSCEQNLNHDAMYWYRQDPGQGLRLIYYSQIVNDFQKGDIAEGYSVSREKKESFPLTVTSAQKNPTAFYLCAARGGDGYTFGSGTRLTVV.